The subject of this entry is one T cell receptor (beta chain). The CDR3 extends over 13 amino acids. Between the trimmed V and J ends, which lost 3 bases and 8 bases, there was a span of 11 bases. The data were taken from a study of blood T cell repertoires in COVID-19. Study details: The cDNA or gDNA used as material had been derived from T cells, B-cell-depleted T cells, or PBMCs.

Data came from immunoSEQ multiplex PCR; TCRdb stores just in-frame clones and leaves some out. This table holds a few hundred thousand clones, about 86% found once. J is TRBJ2-1 and V is TRBV12-3 or TRBV12-4; the D is unclear. The receptor comes from a woman aged 60-75 years with COVID-19, enrolled during active disease. Sequencing was performed on peripheral blood. The CDR3 region is CASSFTVGDEQFF. The CDR3 DNA sequence: TGTGCCAGCAGTTTCACAGTGGGCGATGAGCAGTTCTTC.